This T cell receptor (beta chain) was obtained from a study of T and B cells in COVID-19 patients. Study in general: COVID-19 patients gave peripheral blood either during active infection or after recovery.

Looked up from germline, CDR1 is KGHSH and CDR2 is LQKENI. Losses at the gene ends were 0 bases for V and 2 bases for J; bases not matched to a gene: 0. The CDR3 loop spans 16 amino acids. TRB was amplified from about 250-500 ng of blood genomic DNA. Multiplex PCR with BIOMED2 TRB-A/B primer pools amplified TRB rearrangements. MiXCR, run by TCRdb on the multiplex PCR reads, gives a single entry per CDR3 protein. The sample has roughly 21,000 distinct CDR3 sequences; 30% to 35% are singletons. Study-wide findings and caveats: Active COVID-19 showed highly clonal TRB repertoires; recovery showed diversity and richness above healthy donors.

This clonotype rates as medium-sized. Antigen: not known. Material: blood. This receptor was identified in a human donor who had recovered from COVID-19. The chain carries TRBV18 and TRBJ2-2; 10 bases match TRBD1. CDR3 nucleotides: TGTGCCAGCTCACCACCGACAGGGGGCAACACCGGGGAGCTGTTTTTT. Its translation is CASSPPTGGNTGELFF.